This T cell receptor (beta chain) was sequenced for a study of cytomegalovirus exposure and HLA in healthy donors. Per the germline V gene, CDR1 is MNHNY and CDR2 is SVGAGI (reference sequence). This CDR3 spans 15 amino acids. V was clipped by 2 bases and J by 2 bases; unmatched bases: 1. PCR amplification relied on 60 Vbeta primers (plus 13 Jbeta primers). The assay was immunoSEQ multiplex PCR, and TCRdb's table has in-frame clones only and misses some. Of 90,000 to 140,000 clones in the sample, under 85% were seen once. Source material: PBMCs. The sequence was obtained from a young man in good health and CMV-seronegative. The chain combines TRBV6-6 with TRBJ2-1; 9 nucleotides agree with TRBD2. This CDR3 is CASSYVAGAYNEQFF. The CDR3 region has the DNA TGTGCCAGCAGTTACGTAGCGGGGGCCTACAATGAGCAGTTCTTC.